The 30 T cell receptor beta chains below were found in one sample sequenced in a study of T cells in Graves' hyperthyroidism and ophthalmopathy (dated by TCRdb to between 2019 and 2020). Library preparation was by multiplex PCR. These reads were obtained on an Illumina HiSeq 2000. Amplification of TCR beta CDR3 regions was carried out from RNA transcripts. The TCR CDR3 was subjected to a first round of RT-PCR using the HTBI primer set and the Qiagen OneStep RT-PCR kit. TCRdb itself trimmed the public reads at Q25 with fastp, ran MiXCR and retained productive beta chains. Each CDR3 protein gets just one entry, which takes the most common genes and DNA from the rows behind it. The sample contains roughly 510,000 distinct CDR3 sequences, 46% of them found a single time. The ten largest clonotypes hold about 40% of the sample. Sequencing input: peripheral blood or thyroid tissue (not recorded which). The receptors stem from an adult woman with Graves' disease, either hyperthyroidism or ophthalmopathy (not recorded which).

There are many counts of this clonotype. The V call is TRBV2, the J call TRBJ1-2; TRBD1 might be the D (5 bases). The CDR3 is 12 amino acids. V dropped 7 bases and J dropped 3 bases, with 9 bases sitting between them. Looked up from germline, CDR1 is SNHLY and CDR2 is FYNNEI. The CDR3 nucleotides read TGTGCCAGCACAGGGCGGCACTATGGCTACACCTTC. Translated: CASTGRHYGYTF.

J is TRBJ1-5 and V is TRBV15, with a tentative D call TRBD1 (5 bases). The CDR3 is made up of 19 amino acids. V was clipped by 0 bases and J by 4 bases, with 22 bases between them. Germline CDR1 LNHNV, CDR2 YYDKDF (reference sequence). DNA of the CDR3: TGTGCCACCAGCAGAGATCAGGGACCCCCACCATTTAAAAATCAGCCCCAGCATTTT. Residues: CATSRDQGPPPFKNQPQHF.

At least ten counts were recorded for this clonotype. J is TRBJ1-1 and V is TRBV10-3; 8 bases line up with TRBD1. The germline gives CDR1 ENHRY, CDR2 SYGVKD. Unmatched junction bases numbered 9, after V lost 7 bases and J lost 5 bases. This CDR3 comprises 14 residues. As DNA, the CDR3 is TGTGCCATCATTAGGGACACAGGGGGAACTGAAGCTTTCTTT. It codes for CAIIRDTGGTEAFF.

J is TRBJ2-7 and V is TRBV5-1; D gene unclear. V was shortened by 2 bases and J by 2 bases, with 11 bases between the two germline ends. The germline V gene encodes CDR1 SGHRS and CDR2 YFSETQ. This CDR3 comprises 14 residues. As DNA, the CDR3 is TGCGCCAGCAGCTTAGACGGGTTCACCTACGAGCAGTACTTC. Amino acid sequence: CASSLDGFTYEQYF.

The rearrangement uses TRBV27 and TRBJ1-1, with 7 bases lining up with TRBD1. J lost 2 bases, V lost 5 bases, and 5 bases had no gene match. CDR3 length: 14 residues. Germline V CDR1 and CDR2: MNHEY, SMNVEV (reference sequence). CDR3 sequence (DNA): TGTGCCAGCAGTCGCACAGGGGCCAACACTGAAGCTTTCTTT. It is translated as CASSRTGANTEAFF.

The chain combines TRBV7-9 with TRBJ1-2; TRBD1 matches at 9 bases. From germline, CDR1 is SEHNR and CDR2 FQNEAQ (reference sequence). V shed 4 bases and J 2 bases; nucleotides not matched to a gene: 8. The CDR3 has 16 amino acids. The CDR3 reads CASSSNYGTGNYGYTF. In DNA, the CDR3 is TGTGCCAGCAGCTCAAACTACGGGACAGGGAACTATGGCTACACCTTC.

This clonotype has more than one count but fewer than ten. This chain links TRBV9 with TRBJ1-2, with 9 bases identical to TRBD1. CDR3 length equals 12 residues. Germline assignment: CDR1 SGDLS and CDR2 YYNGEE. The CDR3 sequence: CARTGVDYGYTF. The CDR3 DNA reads TGTGCTAGGACAGGGGTGGACTATGGCTACACCTTC.

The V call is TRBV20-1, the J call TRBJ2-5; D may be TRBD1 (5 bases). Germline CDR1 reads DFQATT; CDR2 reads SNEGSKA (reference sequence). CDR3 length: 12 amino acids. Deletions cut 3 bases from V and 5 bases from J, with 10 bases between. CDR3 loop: CSARGRWETQYF. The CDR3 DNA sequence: TGCAGTGCTAGGGGGCGTTGGGAGACCCAGTACTTC.

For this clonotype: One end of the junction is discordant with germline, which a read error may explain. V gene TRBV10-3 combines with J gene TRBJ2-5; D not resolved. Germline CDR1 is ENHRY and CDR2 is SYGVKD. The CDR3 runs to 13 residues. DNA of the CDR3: TGTGCCATCAGTGAGGTTACGCAAGAGGCCCAGTACTTC. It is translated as CAISEVTQEAQYF.

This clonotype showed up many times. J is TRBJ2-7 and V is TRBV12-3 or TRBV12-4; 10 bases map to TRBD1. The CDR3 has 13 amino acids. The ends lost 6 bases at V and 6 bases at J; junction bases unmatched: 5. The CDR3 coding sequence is TGTGCCAGCAGCAAGACAGGGGGCTCCGAGCAGTACTTC. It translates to CASSKTGGSEQYF.

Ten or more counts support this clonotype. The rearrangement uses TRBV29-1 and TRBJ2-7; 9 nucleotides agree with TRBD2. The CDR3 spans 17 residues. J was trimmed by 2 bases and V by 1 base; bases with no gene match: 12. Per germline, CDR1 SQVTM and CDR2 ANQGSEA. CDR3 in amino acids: CSVEGNAASGATYEQYF. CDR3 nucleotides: TGCAGCGTTGAAGGAAACGCGGCTAGCGGGGCAACCTACGAGCAGTACTTC.

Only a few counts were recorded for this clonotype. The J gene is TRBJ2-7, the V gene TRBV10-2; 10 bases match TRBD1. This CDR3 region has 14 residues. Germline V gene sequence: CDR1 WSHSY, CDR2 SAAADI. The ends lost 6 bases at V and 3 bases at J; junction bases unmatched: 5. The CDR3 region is CASRPGQGIYEQYF. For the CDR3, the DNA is TGCGCCAGCAGGCCGGGACAGGGGATCTACGAGCAGTACTTC.

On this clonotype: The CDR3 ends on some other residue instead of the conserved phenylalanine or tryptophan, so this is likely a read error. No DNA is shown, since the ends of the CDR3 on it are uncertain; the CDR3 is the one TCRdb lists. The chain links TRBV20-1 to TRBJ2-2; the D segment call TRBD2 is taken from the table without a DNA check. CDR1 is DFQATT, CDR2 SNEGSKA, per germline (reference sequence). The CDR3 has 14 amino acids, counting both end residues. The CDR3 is CSAKREMNTGELSS.

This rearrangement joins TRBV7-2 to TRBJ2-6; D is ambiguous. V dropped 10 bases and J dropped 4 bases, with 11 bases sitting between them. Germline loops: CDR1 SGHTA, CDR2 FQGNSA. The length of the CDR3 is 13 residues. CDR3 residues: CATFPPGANVLTF. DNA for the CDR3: TGTGCCACCTTTCCCCCCGGGGCCAACGTCCTGACTTTC.

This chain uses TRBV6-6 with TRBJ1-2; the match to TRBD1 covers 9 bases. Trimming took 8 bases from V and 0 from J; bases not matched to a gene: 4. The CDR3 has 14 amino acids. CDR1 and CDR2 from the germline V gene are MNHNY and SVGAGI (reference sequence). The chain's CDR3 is CASRDRVANYGYTF. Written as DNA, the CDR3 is TGTGCCAGCCGGGACAGGGTAGCTAACTATGGCTACACCTTC.

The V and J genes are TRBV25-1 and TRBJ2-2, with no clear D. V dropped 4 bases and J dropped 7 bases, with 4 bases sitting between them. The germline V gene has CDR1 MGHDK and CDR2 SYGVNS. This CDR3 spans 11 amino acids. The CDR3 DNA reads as TGTGCCAGCAGTGTACGCGGGGAGCTGTTTTTT. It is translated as CASSVRGELFF.

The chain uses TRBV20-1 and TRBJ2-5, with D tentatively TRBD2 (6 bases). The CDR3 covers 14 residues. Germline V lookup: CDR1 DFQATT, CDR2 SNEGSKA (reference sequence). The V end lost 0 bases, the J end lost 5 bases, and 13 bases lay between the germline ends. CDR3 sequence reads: CSARDDAGRETQYF. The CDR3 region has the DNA TGCAGTGCTAGAGACGACGCAGGGAGGGAGACCCAGTACTTC.

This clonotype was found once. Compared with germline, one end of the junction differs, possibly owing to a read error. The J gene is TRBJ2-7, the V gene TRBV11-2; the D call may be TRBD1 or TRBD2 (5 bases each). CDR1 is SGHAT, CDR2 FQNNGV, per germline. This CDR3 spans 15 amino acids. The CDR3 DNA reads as TGTGCCAGCAGCTTAGATCCAGGGTTGTCCGGGGAGCTGTACTTC. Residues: CASSLDPGLSGELYF.

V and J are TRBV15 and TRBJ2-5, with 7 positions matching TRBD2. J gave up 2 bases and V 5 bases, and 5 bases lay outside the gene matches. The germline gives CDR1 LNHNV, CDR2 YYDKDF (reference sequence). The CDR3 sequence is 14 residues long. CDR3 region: CATSYGGWQETQYF. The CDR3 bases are TGTGCCACCAGCTACGGGGGGTGGCAAGAGACCCAGTACTTC.

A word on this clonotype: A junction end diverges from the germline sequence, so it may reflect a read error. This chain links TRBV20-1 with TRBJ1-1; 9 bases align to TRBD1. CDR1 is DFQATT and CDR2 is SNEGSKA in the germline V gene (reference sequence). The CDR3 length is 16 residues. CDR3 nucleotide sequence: TGCAGTGCTGGAGATCTCAGACAGGGGGGTAACACTGAAGCTTTCTTT. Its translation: CSAGDLRQGGNTEAFF.

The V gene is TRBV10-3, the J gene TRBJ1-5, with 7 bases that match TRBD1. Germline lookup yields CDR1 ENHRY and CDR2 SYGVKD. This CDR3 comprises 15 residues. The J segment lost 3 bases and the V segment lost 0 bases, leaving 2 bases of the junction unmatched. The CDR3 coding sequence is TGTGCCATCAGTGAGTCGGGACAGAACAATCAGCCCCAGCATTTT. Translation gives CAISESGQNNQPQHF.

The CDR3 loop reads CASSGGQVGQPQHF. CDR3 DNA sequence: TGTGCCAGCAGCGGAGGACAGGTCGGGCAGCCCCAGCATTTT. The V call is TRBV9, the J call TRBJ1-5; 7 positions match TRBD1. This CDR3 contains 14 residues. The V gene end was trimmed by 3 bases and the J gene end by 7 bases; junction bases not matched to a gene: 7. Germline values: CDR1 SGDLS, CDR2 YYNGEE.

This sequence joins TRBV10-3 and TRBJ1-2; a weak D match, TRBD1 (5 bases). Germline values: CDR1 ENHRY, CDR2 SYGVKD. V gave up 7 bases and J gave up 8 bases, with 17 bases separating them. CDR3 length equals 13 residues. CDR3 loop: CAIKAGHEEGYTF. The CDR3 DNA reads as TGTGCCATCAAGGCAGGGCATGAAGAGGGCTACACCTTC.

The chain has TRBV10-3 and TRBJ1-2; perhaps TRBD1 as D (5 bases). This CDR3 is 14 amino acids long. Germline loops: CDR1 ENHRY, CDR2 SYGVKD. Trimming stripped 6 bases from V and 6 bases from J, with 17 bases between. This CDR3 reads CAISVFRVGNGYTF. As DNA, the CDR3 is TGTGCCATCAGCGTGTTCAGGGTCGGTAATGGCTACACCTTC.

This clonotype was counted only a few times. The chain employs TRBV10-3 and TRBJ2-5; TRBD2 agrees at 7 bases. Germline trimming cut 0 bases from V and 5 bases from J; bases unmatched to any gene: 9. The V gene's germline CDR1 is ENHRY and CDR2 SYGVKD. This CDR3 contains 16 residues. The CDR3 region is CAISESLAGAGETQYF. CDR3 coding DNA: TGTGCCATCAGTGAGTCCCTTGCGGGAGCGGGCGAGACCCAGTACTTC.

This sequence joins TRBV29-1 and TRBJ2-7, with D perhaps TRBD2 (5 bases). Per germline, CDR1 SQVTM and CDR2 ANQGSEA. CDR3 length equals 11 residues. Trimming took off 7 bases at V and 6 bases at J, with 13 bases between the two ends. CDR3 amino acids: CSAGKGREQYF. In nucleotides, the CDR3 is TGCAGCGCCGGGAAGGGTCGCGAGCAGTACTTC.

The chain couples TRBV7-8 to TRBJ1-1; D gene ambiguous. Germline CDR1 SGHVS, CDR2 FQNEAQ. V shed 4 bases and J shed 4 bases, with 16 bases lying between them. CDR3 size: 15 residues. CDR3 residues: CASSSGRTRATEAFF. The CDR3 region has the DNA TGTGCCAGCAGCTCCGGTAGGACGAGGGCCACTGAAGCTTTCTTT.

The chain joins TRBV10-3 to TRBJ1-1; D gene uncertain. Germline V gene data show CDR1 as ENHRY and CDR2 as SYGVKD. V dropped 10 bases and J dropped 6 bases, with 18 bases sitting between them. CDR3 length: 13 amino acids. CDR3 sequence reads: CASTRETRAEAFF. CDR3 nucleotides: TGTGCCAGCACCCGAGAGACTCGGGCTGAAGCTTTCTTT.

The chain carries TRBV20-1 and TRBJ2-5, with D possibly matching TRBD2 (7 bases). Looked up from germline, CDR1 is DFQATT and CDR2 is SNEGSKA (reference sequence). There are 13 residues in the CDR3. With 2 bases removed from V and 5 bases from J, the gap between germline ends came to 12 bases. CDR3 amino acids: CSARRGASETQYF. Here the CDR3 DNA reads TGCAGTGCTAGACGGGGGGCGTCGGAGACCCAGTACTTC.

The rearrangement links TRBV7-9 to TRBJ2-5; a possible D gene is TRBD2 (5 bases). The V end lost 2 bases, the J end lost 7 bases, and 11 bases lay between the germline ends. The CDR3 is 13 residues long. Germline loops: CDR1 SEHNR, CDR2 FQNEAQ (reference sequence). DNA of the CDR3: TGTGCCAGCAGCTTAAGAGGGATAGGGACCCAGTACTTC. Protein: CASSLRGIGTQYF.